This is a list of T cell receptor beta chains from one sample in a study of cytomegalovirus exposure and HLA in healthy donors. Sequencing used immunoSEQ multiplex PCR; TCRdb keeps in-frame clones, though not all of them. The data show about 190,000 clones, 65% to 85% seen once. What was sequenced was PBMCs. Source of these receptors: a man aged 45-65 years in good health and CMV-seronegative. Both conserved end residues are part of each CDR3. Fields, in order: V gene, CDR3 protein.

TRBV4-3	CASSQEWTSGGQFF
TRBV10-3	CAISPSVPGGTETQYF
TRBV28	CASRGRGKTQYF
TRBV6-5	CATQPGAANVLTF
TRBV7-9	CASSLGTSGGFYEQYF
TRBV5-1	CASSLVAGDAYEQYF
TRBV7-9	CSSSFRQGGYEQYF
TRBV19	CASSKKGGSWMNTEAFF
TRBV19	CASSPPRGQGLREQYF
TRBV29-1	CSVDGQGSYNEQFF
TRBV5-6	CASSLASSNQPQHF
TRBV10-3	CAISGSLKTGELFF
TRBV27	CASSRQGSEQFF
TRBV9	CASSVASGGLYGYTF
TRBV15	CATSGVRQGYGYTF
TRBV14	CASSQDAGRLGYTF
TRBV19	CASSPGASNQETQYF
TRBV19	CASSIPREANEKLFF
TRBV28	CASSLSGTGGVRPQHF
TRBV7-9	CSSSRGRSAEAFF
TRBV6-5	CASGPDKPQHF
TRBV6-1	CASSEANGPGVTQYF
TRBV15	CATSRGDAYEQYF
TRBV27	CASQPRGLLAKNIQYF
TRBV19	CASSQTSGGQSSYNEQFF
TRBV7-8	CASSLGGAGGVGGYTF
TRBV5-1	CASSFARMNTEAFF
TRBV14	CASSHMTVTYNEQFF
TRBV28	CASSLPRTGRGEDEKLFF
TRBV9	CASSVRDRPLLDTQYF
TRBV4-3	CASSQVGQGNYGYTF
TRBV5-5	CASSLWEGNQPQHF
TRBV7-3	CASSLGGQANYGYTF
TRBV19	CASSITPDPGETQYF
TRBV6-5	CASSKTELGTEAFF
TRBV7-7	CASSYQGTGELFF
TRBV18	CASSQTGGLSTDTQYF
TRBV7-9	CASRALNTEAFF
TRBV9	CASSAANRGWGNTGELFF
TRBV29-1	CSVVPQGGWEQYF
TRBV2	CASSERRTDTQYF
TRBV5-1	CASSSGRGEETQYF
TRBV9	CASSVGNSPLHF
TRBV10-2	CASSSASGTEAFF
TRBV15	CATSRDQAYGYTF
TRBV7-7	CASSSGQHNEQFF
TRBV18	CASSPGQSRTFEQFF
TRBV25-1	CASSGDRGNYEQYF
TRBV15	CATSKDLSNQPQHF
TRBV6-1	CASRLGTATNYGYTF
TRBV5-1	CASSSGGAENTIYF
TRBV27	CASSLYSPGNEQFF
TRBV5-5	CASRTGSTGELFF
TRBV27	CASSLYGGAYEQYF